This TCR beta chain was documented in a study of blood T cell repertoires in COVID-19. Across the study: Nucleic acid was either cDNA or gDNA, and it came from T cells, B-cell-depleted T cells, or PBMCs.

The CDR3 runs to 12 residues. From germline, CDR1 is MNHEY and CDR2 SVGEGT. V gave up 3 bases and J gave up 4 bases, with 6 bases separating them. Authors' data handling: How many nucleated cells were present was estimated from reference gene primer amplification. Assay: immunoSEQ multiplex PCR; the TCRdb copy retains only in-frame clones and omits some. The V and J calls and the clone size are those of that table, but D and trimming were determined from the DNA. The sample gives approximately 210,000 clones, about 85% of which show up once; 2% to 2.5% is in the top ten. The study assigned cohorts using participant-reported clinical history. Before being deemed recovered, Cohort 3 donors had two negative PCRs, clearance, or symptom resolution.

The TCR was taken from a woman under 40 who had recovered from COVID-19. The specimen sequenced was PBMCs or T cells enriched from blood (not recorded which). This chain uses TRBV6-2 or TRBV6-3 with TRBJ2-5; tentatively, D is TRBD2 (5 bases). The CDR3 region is CASSYGGETQYF. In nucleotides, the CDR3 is TGTGCCAGCAGTTATGGAGGAGAGACCCAGTACTTC.